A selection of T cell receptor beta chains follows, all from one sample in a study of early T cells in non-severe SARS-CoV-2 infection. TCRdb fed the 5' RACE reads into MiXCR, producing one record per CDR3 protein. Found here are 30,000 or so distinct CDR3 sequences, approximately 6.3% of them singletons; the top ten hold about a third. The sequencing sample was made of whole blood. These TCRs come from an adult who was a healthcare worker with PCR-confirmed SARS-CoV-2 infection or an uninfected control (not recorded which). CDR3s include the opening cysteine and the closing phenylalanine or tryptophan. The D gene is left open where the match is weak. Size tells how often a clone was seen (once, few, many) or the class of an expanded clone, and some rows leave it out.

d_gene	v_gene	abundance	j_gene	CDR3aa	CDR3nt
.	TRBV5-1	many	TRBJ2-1	CASSLGRPYNEQFF	TGCGCCAGCAGCTTAGGTCGGCCCTACAATGAGCAGTTCTTC
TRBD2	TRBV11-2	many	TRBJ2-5	CASSFGSGRLETQYF	TGTGCCAGCAGCTTCGGTAGCGGGAGATTGGAGACCCAGTACTTC
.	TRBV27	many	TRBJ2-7	CASSSPFSGEQYF	TGTGCCAGCAGTTCTCCCTTTTCGGGCGAGCAGTACTTC
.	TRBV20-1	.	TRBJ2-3	CSARAPVWGQGSTDTQYF	TGCAGTGCTAGAGCCCCGGTATGGGGGCAGGGGAGCACAGATACGCAGTATTTT
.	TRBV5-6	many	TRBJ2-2	CASSLGWNTGELFF	TGTGCCAGCAGCCTCGGCTGGAACACCGGGGAGCTGTTTTTT
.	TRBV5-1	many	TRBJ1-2	CASSPGHQLNYGYTF	TGCGCCAGCAGCCCAGGACACCAACTTAACTATGGCTACACCTTC
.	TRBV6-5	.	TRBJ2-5	CASTRGGSSQETQYF	TGTGCCAGCACCCGCGGGGGCTCCTCCCAAGAGACCCAGTACTTC
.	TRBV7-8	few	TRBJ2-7	CASSYPEGAGEGEQYF	TGTGCCAGCAGCTACCCGGAGGGGGCGGGAGAGGGCGAGCAGTACTTC
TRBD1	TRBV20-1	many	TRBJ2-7	CSAAPGQGAFGYEQYF	TGCAGTGCAGCCCCTGGACAGGGGGCATTTGGGTACGAGCAGTACTTC
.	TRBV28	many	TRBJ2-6	CASISPRSGANVLTF	TGTGCCAGCATCTCTCCTCGCTCTGGGGCCAACGTCCTGACTTTC
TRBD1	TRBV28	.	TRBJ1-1	CASTRTGAPWNTEAFF	TGTGCCAGCACCCGGACAGGGGCCCCGTGGAACACTGAAGCTTTCTTT
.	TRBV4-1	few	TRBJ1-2	CASSQVGTTAYGYTF	TGCGCCAGCAGCCAAGTCGGGACAACCGCCTATGGCTACACCTTC
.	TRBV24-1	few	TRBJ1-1	CATSSDGGTYTEAFF	TGTGCCACCAGCTCGGACGGGGGTACGTACACTGAAGCTTTCTTT
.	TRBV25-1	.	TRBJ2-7	CASSGGLTYEQYF	TGTGCCAGCAGTGGAGGATTAACCTACGAGCAGTACTTC
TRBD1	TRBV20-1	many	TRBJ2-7	CSARTGKSYEQYF	TGCAGTGCGAGGACAGGAAAGTCCTACGAGCAGTACTTC
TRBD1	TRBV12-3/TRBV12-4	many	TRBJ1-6	CASSLGQGGFKSPLHF	TGTGCCAGCAGTTTAGGACAGGGGGGTTTCAAATCACCCCTCCACTTT
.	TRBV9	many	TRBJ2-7	CASSVGYRGKEQYF	TGTGCCAGCAGCGTAGGTTATCGGGGTAAGGAGCAGTACTTC
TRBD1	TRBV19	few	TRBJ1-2	CASSSQGANTYGYTF	TGTGCCAGTAGTTCACAGGGGGCGAACACCTATGGCTACACCTTC
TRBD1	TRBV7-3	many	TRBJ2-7	CASSLTGQGYEQYF	TGTGCCAGCAGCTTAACGGGACAGGGGTACGAGCAGTACTTC
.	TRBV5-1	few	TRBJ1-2	CASSLRDTGSDGYTF	TGCGCCAGCAGCTTGCGGGACACCGGTTCGGATGGCTACACCTTC
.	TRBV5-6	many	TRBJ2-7	CASSKGTGNEQYF	TGTGCCAGCAGCAAGGGGACCGGCAACGAGCAGTACTTC
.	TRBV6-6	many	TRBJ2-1	CASTPGSGSYNEQFF	TGTGCCAGCACCCCGGGGAGCGGGTCATACAATGAGCAGTTCTTC
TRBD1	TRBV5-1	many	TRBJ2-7	CASSPDRGLIDEQYF	TGCGCCAGCAGCCCGGACAGGGGGCTTATCGACGAGCAGTACTTC
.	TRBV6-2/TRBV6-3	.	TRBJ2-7	CASSQFYEQYF	TGTGCCAGCAGTCAGTTCTACGAGCAGTACTTC
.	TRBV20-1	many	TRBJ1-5	CSARGSSNQPQHF	TGCAGTGCTAGAGGTAGTAGCAATCAGCCCCAGCATTTT
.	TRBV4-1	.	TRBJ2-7	CASSQEYRALYEQYF	TGCGCCAGCAGCCAAGAATACAGGGCCCTCTACGAGCAGTACTTC
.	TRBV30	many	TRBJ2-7	CACQLDGYEQYF	TGTGCCTGCCAGCTGGACGGATACGAGCAGTACTTC
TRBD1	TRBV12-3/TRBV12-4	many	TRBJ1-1	CASRPTGTEAFF	TGTGCCAGCAGACCGACAGGGACTGAAGCTTTCTTT
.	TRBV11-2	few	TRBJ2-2	CASSPGFRSGASNTGELFF	TGTGCCAGCAGCCCGGGATTTCGCTCGGGGGCATCGAACACCGGGGAGCTGTTTTTT
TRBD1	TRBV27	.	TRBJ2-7	CASGRNRGLRSYEQYF	TGTGCCAGCGGACGCAACAGGGGCTTGAGGTCTTACGAGCAGTACTTC
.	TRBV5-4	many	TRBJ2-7	CASRRTDSYEQYF	TGTGCCAGCCGCAGGACGGATTCCTACGAGCAGTACTTC
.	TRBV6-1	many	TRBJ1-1	CASSEGTNRGGKAEAFF	TGTGCCAGCAGTGAAGGGACTAATCGCGGGGGTAAGGCTGAAGCTTTCTTT
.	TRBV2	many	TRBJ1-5	CASSDNSDQPQHF	TGTGCCAGCAGCGACAATTCCGATCAGCCCCAGCATTTT
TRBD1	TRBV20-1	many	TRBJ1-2	CSAPALKDRVGGYTF	TGCAGTGCTCCTGCACTTAAGGACAGGGTCGGCGGCTACACCTTC
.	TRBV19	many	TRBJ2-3	CASSVQGYDRDTQYF	TGTGCCAGTAGCGTACAGGGATATGATCGAGATACGCAGTATTTT
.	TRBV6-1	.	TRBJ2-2	CASRTGTWEGELFF	TGTGCCAGCAGGACCGGGACATGGGAGGGGGAGCTGTTTTTT
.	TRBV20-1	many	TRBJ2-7	CSASPSPSLILYEQYF	TGCAGTGCATCCCCCAGCCCCAGCCTCATTCTTTACGAGCAGTACTTC
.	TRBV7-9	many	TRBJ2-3	CASSVEIATQYF	TGTGCCAGCAGCGTAGAGATTGCTACGCAGTATTTT
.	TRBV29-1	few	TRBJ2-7	CSVGRGRGYEQYF	TGCAGCGTTGGGCGGGGGCGAGGCTACGAGCAGTACTTC
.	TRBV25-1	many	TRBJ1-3	CASSRGFTSGNTIYF	TGTGCCAGCAGCCGGGGGTTTACCTCTGGAAACACCATATATTTT
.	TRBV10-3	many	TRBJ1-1	CAISERGTEAFF	TGTGCCATCAGTGAAAGGGGCACTGAAGCTTTCTTT
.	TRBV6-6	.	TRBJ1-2	CASSYSRDTYGYTF	TGTGCCAGCAGTTACTCGCGGGATACCTATGGCTACACCTTC
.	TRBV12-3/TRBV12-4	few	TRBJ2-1	CASSPGPGGIPYNEQFF	TGTGCCAGCAGCCCCGGACCGGGGGGCATCCCCTACAATGAGCAGTTCTTC
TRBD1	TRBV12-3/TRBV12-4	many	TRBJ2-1	CASSGGTGVAYEQFF	TGTGCCAGCAGTGGCGGGACAGGGGTCGCTTATGAGCAGTTCTTC
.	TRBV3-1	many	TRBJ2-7	CASSKGYEQYF	TGTGCCAGCAGCAAGGGCTACGAGCAGTACTTC
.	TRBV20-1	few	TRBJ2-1	CSARVTSRIYNEQFF	TGCAGTGCTAGAGTCACTAGCAGAATCTACAATGAGCAGTTCTTC